This T cell receptor beta chain was identified during a study of human T cells and chemical hapten exposure. Overall study findings and caveats: In the PT1 data, expanded TCR counts showed a positive correlation with patch test score.

From the RACE reads, TCRdb called clonotypes with MiXCR, one entry per CDR3 protein. The sample lists 50,000 to 75,000 distinct CDR3 sequences, roughly 11% seen once, with about 2% in the top ten. About this clonotype itself: Its antigen is unidentified.

Time point given: patch test 3, about 24 weeks after DPC sensitization. Specified treatment: therapeutic diphenylcyclopropenone sensitization with weekly scalp DPC. The V gene end was trimmed by 3 bases and the J gene end by 5 bases; junction bases not matched to a gene: 9. The CDR3 has 14 amino acids. CDR1 is DFQATT and CDR2 is SNEGSKA in the germline V gene (reference sequence). The chain employs TRBV20-1 and TRBJ1-1, with TRBD1 matching over 7 bases. The TCR was taken from a young woman with alopecia areata. Some clones in this sample may be carry-over from other donors' samples. The sample consisted of whole blood, taken in connection with sensitization to the hapten diphenylcyclopropenone (DPC). The chain's CDR3 is CSASLRRGPTEAFF. The CDR3 nucleotides are TGCAGTGCTAGTCTCCGGAGGGGGCCTACTGAAGCTTTCTTT.